Below, one T cell receptor beta chain is given with its context. At least ten counts were recorded for this clonotype. Its antigen target is currently unknown. No much larger clone exists at a distance of one base, and base qualities are not known. These data belong to a study of T cell repertoires in cytomegalovirus infection (dated by TCRdb to between 2018 and 2021). About the study as a whole: The peptide stimulations were aimed at well-studied HLA-B-restricted epitopes as well as recently identified HLA-C-restricted CMV epitopes, whose presentation resists viral immunomodulation. Donor HLA type was relevant to the analysis, as public TCR beta signatures indicated carriage of CMV infection together with the matching HLA type.

The treatment or condition label, read with the paper, signifies: in vitro stimulation with specific CMV peptide epitopes to enrich CMV-specific T cells. Sequencing used an Illumina HiSeq 1500. TCRdb trimmed public reads at Q25 via fastp, called clones via MiXCR and kept in-frame beta chains. Rows with a matching CDR3 protein are joined into one entry that keeps the most common DNA and genes. The sample table contains some 940,000 distinct CDR3 sequences; only one count was recorded for approximately 32% of them. About an eighth of the sample comes from the top ten. Study-wide conclusions, independent of this receptor: The ex vivo response was dominated by HLA-C-restricted CMV-specific TCR beta clonotypes, and the single most frequent clonotype in two of eight donors was supplied by these HLA-C-restricted clonotypes. Cumulative frequency of public TCR beta family members discriminated carriers of CMV infection plus the relevant HLA type in this cohort and an independent approximately 350-donor cohort.

CDR1 and CDR2 (SGHTA, FQGNSA) derive from the germline V gene. The CDR3 covers 15 residues, taking in both the cysteine and the phenylalanine. The sequence is cut down to CDR3 DNA, 45 bases in frame from base 1. Clipping removes 0 bases from V and 9 bases from J, with 5 as the unmatched junction base count. The material was cultured CD8+ T cells from PBMCs, obtained from culture after CMV antigen stimulation. The TCR was taken from a human donor in good health (CMV status not recorded). Some clones in this sample may be carry-over from other donors' samples. Here the chain combines TRBV7-2 and TRBJ1-4, with TRBD1 identical over 9 junction bases. The DNA sequence is given as TGTGCCAGCAGCTTAGCGGGACAGGGTCTGAAAAAACTGTTTTTT. Its protein reads: CASSLAGQGLKKLFF.